This T cell receptor (beta chain) was sequenced in a study of naive and memory T cell subsets. This CDR3 has 17 residues. Trimming took 0 bases from V and 4 from J; bases not matched to a gene: 7. Germline V gene sequence: CDR1 SGHNT, CDR2 YENEEA. Notes on the study in general: Clonotypes here are unpaired alpha or beta chain sequences. Naive repertoires, especially CD8, held a few larger clonotypes, possibly memory cells re-expressing CD45RA. The power law exponent of TCR abundance differed between naive and memory cells. There was no ground truth to check naive and memory subset results.

This clonotype was detected ten times or more. What it recognizes is unknown. Both TRBC1 and TRBC2 were covered by a beta constant-region primer of two equimolar oligonucleotides. The ligated cDNA underwent four PCR rounds using SP2 and nested alpha and beta constant-region primers. From the UMI-ligation and nested PCR reads, TCRdb called clonotypes with MiXCR, one entry per CDR3 protein. The table records roughly 97,000 distinct CDR3 sequences, approximately 15% of them present only once. The gene calls are TRBV11-3 and TRBJ2-3; 10 bases match TRBD2. Sequenced material: naive CD8+ T cells from blood. The clonotype originates from a human donor in good health. This CDR3 is CASSLDYWLAGADTQYF. CDR3 in DNA: TGTGCCAGCAGCTTAGATTACTGGCTAGCGGGAGCAGATACGCAGTATTTT.